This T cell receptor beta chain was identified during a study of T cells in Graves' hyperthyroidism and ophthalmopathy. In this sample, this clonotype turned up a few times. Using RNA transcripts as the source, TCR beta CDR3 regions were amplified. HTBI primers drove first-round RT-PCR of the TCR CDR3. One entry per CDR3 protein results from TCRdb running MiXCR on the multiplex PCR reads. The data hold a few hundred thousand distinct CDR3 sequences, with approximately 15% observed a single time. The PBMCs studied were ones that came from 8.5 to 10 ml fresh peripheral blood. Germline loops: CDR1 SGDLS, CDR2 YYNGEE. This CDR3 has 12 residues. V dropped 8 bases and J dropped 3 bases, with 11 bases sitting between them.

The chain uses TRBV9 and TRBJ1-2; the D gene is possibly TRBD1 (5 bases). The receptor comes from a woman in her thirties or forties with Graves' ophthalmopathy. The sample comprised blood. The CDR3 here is CASAGRDYGYTF. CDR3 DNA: TGTGCCAGTGCGGGGCGGGACTATGGCTACACCTTC.